This TCR beta chain was sequenced during a study of T-cell memory formation after mild COVID-19. Whole-study findings and limits: A balance of CD4 and CD8 characterized clones contracting day 15 to 85, whereas later expanders leaned CD4+. Memory cells collected pre-infection included some clones that later responded, suggesting cross-reactive memory joined.

It was 5'RACE with constant-segment primers that produced the TCR alpha and TCR beta cDNA libraries, which carried sample barcodes and UMIs. A single record per CDR3 protein comes from TCRdb applying MiXCR to the 5' RACE reads. The sample lists about 180,000 distinct CDR3 sequences, roughly 16% occurring once. Concerning this clonotype: Its specificity is unknown.

Sequenced: PBMCs or a T cell subset sorted from them (not recorded which). The sequence was obtained from an adult woman who had mild COVID-19 (a few samples of this study predate the infection). Cell type and time point are not known.

CDR3 amino acids: CASTVDRGLTYEQYF. The CDR3, as DNA: TGTGCCAGCACCGTAGACAGGGGGCTCACCTACGAGCAGTACTTC. The chain has TRBV11-2 and TRBJ2-7; 10 nucleotides align to TRBD1. V gave up 7 bases and J gave up 2 bases; unmatched junction bases: 8. Germline CDR1 is SGHAT and CDR2 is FQNNGV. CDR3 size: 15 residues.